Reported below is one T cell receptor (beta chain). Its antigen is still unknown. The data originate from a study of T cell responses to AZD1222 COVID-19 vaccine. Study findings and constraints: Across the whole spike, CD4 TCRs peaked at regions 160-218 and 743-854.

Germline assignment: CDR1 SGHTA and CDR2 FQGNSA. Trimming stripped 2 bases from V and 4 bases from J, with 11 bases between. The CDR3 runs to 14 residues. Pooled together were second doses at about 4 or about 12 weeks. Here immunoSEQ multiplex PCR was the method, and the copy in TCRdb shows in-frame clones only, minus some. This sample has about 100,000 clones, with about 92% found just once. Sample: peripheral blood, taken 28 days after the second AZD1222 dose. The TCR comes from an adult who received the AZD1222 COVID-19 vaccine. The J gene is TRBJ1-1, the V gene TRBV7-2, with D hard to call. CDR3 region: CASSLWVTGTEAFF. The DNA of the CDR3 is TGTGCCAGCAGCTTATGGGTGACTGGCACTGAAGCTTTCTTT. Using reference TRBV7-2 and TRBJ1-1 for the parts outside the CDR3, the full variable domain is GAGVSQSPSNKVTEKGKDVELRCDPISGHTALYWYRQSLGQGLEFLIYFQGNSAPDKSGLPSDRFSAERTGGSVSTLTIQRTQQEDSAVYLCASSLWVTGTEAFFGQGTRLTVV.